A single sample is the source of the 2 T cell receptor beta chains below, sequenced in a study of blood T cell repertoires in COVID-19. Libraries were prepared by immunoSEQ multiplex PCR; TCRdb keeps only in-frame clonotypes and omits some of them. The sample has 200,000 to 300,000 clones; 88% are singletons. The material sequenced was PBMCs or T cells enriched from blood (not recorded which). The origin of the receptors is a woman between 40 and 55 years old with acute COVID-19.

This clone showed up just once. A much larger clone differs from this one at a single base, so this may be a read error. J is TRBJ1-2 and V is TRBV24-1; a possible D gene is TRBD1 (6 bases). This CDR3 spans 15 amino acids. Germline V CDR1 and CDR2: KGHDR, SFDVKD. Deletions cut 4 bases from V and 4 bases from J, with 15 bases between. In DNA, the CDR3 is TGTGCCACCAGTGACCGTGACAGGTCCCCCTATGGCTACACCTTC. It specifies CATSDRDRSPYGYTF.

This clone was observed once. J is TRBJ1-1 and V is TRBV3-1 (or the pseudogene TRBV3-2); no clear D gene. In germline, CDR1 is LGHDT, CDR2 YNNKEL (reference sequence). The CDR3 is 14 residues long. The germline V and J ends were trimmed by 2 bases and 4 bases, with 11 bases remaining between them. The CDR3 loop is CASSQRDWFTEAFF. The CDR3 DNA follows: TGTGCCAGCAGCCAACGTGACTGGTTCACTGAAGCTTTCTTT.